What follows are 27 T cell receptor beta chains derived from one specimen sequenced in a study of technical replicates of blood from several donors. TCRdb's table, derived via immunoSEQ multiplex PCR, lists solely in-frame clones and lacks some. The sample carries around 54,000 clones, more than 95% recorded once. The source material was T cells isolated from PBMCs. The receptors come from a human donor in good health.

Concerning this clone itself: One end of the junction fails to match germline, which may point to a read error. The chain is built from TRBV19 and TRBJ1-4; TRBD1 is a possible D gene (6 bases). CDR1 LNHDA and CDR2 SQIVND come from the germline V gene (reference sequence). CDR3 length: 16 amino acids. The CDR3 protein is CASSMEAGTTNEKLFF. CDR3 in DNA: TGTGCCAGTAGTATGGAAGCCGGGACAACGAATGAAAAACTGTTTTTT.

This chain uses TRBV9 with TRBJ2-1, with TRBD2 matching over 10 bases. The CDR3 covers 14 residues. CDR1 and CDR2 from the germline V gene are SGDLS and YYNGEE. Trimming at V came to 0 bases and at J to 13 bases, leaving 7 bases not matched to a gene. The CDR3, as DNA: TGTGCCAGCAGCGTAGAAGGGCTAGCGGGAGTACAGTTCTTC. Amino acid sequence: CASSVEGLAGVQFF.

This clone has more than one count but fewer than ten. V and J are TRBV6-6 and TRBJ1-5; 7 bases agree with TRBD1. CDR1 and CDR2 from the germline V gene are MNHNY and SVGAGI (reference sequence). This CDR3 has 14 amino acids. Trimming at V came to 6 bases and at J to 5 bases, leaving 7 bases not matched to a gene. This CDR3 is CASSLRGQDQPQHF. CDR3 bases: TGTGCCAGCAGCCTGAGGGGGCAGGATCAGCCCCAGCATTTT.

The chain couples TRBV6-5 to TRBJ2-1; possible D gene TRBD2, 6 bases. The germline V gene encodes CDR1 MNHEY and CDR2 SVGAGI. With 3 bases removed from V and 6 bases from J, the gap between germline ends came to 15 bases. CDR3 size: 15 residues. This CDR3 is CASSYGGTYSNEQFF. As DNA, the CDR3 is TGTGCCAGCAGTTATGGAGGGACTTACAGCAATGAGCAGTTCTTC.

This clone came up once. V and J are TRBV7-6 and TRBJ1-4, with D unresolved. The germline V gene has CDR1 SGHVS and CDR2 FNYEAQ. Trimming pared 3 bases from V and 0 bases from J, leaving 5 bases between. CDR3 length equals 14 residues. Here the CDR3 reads CASSFSATNEKLFF. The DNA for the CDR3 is TGTGCCAGCAGCTTCTCAGCAACTAATGAAAAACTGTTTTTT.

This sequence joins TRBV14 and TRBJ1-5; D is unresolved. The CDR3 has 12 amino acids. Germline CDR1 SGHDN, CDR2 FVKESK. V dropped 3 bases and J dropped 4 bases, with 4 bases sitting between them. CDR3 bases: TGTGCCAGCAGCCAGTTAAATCAGCCCCAGCATTTT. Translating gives CASSQLNQPQHF.

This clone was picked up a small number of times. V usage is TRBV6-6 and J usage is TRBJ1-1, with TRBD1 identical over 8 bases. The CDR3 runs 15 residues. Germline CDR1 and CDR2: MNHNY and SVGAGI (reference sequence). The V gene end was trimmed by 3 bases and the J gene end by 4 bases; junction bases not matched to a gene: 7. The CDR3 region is CASSYGQGRATEAFF. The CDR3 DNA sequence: TGTGCCAGCAGTTATGGACAGGGAAGGGCCACTGAAGCTTTCTTT.

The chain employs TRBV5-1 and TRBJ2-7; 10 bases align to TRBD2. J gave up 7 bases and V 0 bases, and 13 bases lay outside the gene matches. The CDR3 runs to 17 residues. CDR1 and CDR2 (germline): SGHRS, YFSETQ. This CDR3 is CASSLGSGRAFPGEQYF. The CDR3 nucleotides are TGCGCCAGCAGCTTGGGGAGCGGGAGGGCATTTCCAGGGGAGCAGTACTTC.

The chain's CDR3 is CASSQDGTGMFGELFF. As DNA, the CDR3 is TGCGCCAGCAGCCAAGATGGGACAGGGATGTTCGGGGAGCTGTTTTTT. The chain couples TRBV4-3 to TRBJ2-2; 9 nucleotides match TRBD1. J lost 7 bases, V lost 0 bases, and 6 bases had no gene match. This CDR3 has 16 residues. Germline CDR1 LGHNA, CDR2 YSLEER.

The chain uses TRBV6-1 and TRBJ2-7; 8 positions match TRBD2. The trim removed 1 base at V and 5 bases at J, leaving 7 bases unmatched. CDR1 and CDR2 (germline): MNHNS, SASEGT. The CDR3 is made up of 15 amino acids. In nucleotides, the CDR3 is TGTGCCAGCAGTGAAGGTCAAGCGGGAGTGGACGAGCAGTACTTC. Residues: CASSEGQAGVDEQYF.

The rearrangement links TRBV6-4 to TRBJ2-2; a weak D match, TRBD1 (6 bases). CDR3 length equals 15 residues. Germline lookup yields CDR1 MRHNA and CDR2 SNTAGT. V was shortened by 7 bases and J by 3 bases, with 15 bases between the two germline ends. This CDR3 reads CASTSTGLDTGELFF. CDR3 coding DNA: TGTGCCAGCACTTCGACAGGACTGGACACCGGGGAGCTGTTTTTT.

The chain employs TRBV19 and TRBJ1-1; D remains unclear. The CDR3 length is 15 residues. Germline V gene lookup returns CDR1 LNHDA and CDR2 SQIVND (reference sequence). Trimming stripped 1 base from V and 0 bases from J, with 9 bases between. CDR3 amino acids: CASSIGEPLNTEAFF. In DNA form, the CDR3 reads TGTGCCAGTAGTATAGGCGAGCCACTGAACACTGAAGCTTTCTTT.

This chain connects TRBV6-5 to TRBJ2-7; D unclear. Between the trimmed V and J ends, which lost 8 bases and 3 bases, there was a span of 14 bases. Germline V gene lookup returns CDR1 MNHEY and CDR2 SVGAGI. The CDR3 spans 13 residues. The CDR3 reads CASVARSGYEQYF. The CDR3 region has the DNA TGTGCCAGCGTCGCGCGGAGTGGCTACGAGCAGTACTTC.

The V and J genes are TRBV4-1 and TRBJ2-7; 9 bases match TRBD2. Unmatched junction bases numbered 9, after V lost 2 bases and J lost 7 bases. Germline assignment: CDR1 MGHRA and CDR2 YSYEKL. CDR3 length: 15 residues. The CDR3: CASSQPGLAIREQYF. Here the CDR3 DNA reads TGCGCCAGCAGCCAACCCGGACTAGCGATTAGGGAGCAGTACTTC.

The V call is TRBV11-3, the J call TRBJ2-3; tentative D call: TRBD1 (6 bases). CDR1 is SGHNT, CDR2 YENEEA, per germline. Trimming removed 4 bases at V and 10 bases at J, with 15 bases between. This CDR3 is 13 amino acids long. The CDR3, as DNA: TGTGCCAGCAGCTCAATCACAGGGCTCCCGCAGTATTTT. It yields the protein CASSSITGLPQYF.

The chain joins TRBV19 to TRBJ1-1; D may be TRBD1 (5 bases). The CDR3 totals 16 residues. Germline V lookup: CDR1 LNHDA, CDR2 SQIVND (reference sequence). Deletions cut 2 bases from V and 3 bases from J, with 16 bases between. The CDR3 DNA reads TGTGCCAGTAGTATATCCCAGGGTTCATTTCACACTGAAGCTTTCTTT. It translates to CASSISQGSFHTEAFF. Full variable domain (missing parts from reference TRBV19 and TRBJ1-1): DGGITQSPKYLFRKEGQNVTLSCEQNLNHDAMYWYRQDPGQGLRLIYYSQIVNDFQKGDIAEGYSVSREKKESFPLTVTSAQKNPTAFYLCASSISQGSFHTEAFFGQGTRLTVV.

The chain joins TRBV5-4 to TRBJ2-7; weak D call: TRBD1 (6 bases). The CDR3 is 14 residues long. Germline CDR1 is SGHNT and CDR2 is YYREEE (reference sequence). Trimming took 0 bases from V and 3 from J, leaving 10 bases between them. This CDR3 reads CASSLEQGFYEQYF. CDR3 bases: TGTGCCAGCAGCTTGGAACAGGGATTCTACGAGCAGTACTTC.

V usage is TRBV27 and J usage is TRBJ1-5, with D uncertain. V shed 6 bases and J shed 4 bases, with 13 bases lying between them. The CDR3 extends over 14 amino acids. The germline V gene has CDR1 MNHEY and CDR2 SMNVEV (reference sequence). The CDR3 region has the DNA TGTGCCAGCAGCCCGGTTGGCGGGAATCAGCCCCAGCATTTT. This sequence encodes CASSPVGGNQPQHF.

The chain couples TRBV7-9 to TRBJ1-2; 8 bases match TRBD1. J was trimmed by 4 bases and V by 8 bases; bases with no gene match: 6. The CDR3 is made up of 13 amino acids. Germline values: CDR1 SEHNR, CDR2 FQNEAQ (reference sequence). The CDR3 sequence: CASARQGIYGYTF. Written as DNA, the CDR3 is TGTGCCAGCGCACGACAGGGGATCTATGGCTACACCTTC.

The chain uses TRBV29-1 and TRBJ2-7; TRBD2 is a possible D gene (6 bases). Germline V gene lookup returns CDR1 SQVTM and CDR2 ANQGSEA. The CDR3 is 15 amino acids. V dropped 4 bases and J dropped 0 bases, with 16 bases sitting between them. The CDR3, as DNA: TGCAGCGTTGTGGGAGTGGAGGGGAGCTCCTACGAGCAGTACTTC. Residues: CSVVGVEGSSYEQYF.

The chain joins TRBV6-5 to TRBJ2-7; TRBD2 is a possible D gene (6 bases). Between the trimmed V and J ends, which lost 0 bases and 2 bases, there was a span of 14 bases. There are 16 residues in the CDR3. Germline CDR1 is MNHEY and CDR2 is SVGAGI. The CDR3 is CASSYSIGGVTYEQYF. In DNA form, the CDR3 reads TGTGCCAGCAGTTACTCGATAGGCGGGGTTACCTACGAGCAGTACTTC.

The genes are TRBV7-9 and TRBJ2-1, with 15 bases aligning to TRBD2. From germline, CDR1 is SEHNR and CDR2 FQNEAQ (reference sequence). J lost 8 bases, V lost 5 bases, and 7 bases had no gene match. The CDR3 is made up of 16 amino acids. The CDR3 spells CASSPPGLAGGHEQFF. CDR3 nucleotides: TGTGCCAGCAGCCCCCCGGGACTAGCGGGAGGCCATGAGCAGTTCTTC. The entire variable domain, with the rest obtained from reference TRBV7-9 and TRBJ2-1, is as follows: DTGVSQNPRHKITKRGQNVTFRCDPISEHNRLYWYRQTLGQGPEFLTYFQNEAQLEKSRLLSDRFSAERPKGSFSTLEIQRTEQGDSAMYLCASSPPGLAGGHEQFFGPGTRLTVL.

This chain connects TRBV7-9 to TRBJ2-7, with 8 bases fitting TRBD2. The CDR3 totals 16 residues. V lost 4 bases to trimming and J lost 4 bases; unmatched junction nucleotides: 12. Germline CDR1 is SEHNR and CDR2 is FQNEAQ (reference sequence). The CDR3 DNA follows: TGTGCCAGCAGCTGGGGCGGGAGGCTTAAAGGGTACGAGCAGTACTTC. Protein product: CASSWGGRLKGYEQYF.

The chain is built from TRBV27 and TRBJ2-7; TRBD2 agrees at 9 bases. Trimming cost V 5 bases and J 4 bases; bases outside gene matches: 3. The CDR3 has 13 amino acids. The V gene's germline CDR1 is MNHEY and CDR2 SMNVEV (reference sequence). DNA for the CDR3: TGTGCCAGCAGTCTGGGACTAGCTTACGAGCAGTACTTC. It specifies CASSLGLAYEQYF.

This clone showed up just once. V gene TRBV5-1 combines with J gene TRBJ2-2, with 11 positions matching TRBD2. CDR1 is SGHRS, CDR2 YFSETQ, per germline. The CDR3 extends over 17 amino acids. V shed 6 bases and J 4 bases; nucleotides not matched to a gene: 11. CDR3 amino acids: CASTIAGGPVITGELFF. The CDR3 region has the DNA TGCGCCAGCACCATAGCGGGAGGGCCTGTGATCACCGGGGAGCTGTTTTTT.

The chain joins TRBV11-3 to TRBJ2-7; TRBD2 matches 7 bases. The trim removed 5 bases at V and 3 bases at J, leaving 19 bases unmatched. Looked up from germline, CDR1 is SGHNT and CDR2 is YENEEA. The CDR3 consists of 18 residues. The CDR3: CASSPPPWAGARDYEQYF. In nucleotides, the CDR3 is TGTGCCAGCAGCCCCCCGCCTTGGGCGGGAGCCAGGGACTACGAGCAGTACTTC.

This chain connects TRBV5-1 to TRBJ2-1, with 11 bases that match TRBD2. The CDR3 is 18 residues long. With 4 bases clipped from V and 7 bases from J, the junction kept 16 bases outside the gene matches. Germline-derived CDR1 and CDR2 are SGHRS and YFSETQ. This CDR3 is CASSVLLSGRAGKNEQFF. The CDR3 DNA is TGCGCCAGCAGCGTTTTGCTTAGCGGGAGGGCCGGGAAGAATGAGCAGTTCTTC.